This T cell receptor (beta chain) was retrieved from a study of blood T cell repertoires in COVID-19 (dated by TCRdb to the early 2020s). Study-wide context: Samples covering the acute and convalescent phases of COVID-19 were provided by collaborators in the United States, Italy and Spain. The prospective study material was composed of cDNA or gDNA derived from T cells, B-cell-depleted T cells, or PBMCs. The dataset comprised deeply sampled blood TCRbeta repertoires from subjects exposed to, actively infected with, or recovered from COVID-19. The repertoires were released in a freely available public database meant as a resource for research on the immune response to SARS-CoV-2. Samples came from the ongoing ImmuneRACE study (first 160 participants) plus 1,254 subjects from 6 global collaborators. Nearly every sample came with metadata listing a de-identified subject ID, COVID-19 status, age in years and sex. Where available, HLA class I and class II types were obtained from metadata supplied by the sample provider rather than from assay-based typing.

The CDR3 spans 10 residues, from the cysteine through the phenylalanine. CDR3 DNA is the only sequence kept; it has 30 bases, read in frame from the first base. V loses 5 bases of germline sequence and J loses 6 bases, and the interval between the two ends is 7 bases. Per the germline V gene (reference sequence), DFQATT is the CDR1 and SNEGSKA is the CDR2. Broader findings and caveats from the paper: The amount of clinical and demographic metadata varied by source and participant and was provided uncurated.

TCRbeta CDR3 regions were amplified from genomic DNA using the immunoSEQ Assay, a bias-controlled multiplex PCR. As for the original processing: Within the assay, amplification of reference gene primers was used to estimate how many nucleated cells each sample contained. To quantify the absolute abundance of each unique TCRbeta CDR3 rearrangement, sequence reads were collapsed and filtered. For each sample, productive Simpson clonality was calculated as the square root of Simpson's diversity index over productive rearrangements. TCRdb provides this immuneACCESS table in a form limited to in-frame rearrangements. Some clones are lacking; in checked studies, under half of them reflect an unresolved V gene, and why the rest are absent is not known. The V and J calls and clone size come from that table; D and trimming were worked out from the DNA. Here the sample has around 110,000 clones; 71% occur a single time. 0.8% to 1% of the sample is held by the ten biggest clonotypes.

For this clone: This clone's antigen is unknown. One base away there is no much larger clone; base qualities are not given.

Collaborating institutions collected whole blood in K2EDTA tubes following their own protocols. For TCRbeta analysis, collaborators shipped samples in one of three forms: frozen whole blood, isolated PBMCs, or DNA extracted from either of those sample types. The V gene is TRBV20-1 and the J gene is TRBJ1-2, with TRBD1 perhaps the D gene, on 5 matching bases. Sequencing input: peripheral blood. The clonotype originates from a human donor with acute or convalescent COVID-19. The donor label of this sample is uncertain. The bases are TGCAGTGCTCTACAGGATGGCTACACCTTC. This encodes CSALQDGYTF.